Below are 15 T cell receptor beta chains sequenced from a single sample in a study of monozygotic twins with inflammatory bowel disease (dated by TCRdb to 2018 to 2020). The library was prepared using 5' RACE. The sequencer listed for this sample is Illumina HiSeq 2500. TCRdb reprocessed the reads, reporting each CDR3 protein sequence once and no DNA. This sample's records show hundreds of thousands of distinct CDR3 sequences. The top ten constitute 2% to 3% of the sample. Specimen: blood. The receptors come from a human donor with ulcerative colitis or Crohn's disease, or a healthy co-twin of an affected twin (not recorded which).

V and J are TRBV11-2 and TRBJ2-2; TCRdb outputs TRBD2, but without DNA this stays unchecked. CDR3 length: 18 amino acids. The germline CDR1 and CDR2 sequences are SGHAT and FQNNGV. CDR3 region: CASSLVSSGASNTGELFF.

V usage is TRBV10-3 and J usage is TRBJ2-7; TCRdb returns TRBD1, unconfirmable since there is no DNA. Germline CDR1 and CDR2: ENHRY and SYGVKD. The CDR3 length is 14 residues. The CDR3 reads CAIRQGDLINEQYF.

The CDR3 sequence is CASSRDSTDRGEKLFF. The chain carries TRBV4-1 and TRBJ1-4; TCRdb returns TRBD1, unconfirmable since there is no DNA. CDR1 and CDR2 from the germline V gene are MGHRA and YSYEKL. The CDR3 is 16 residues long.

V gene TRBV4-1 combines with J gene TRBJ1-1; checking the TCRdb D call of TRBD1 is not possible without DNA. The CDR3 totals 13 residues. The germline V gene encodes CDR1 MGHRA and CDR2 YSYEKL. CDR3 in amino acids: CASSYPGETEAFF.

This chain connects TRBV20-1 to TRBJ2-5; the TCRdb D gene call, TRBD1, has no DNA to confirm it. The length of the CDR3 is 16 residues. The germline V gene encodes CDR1 DFQATT and CDR2 SNEGSKA (reference sequence). The CDR3 sequence is CSATARDRSLLETQYF.

The chain has TRBV7-9 and TRBJ2-5; without DNA, the TCRdb call of TRBD1 cannot be checked. Germline V CDR1 and CDR2: SEHNR, FQNEAQ (reference sequence). The CDR3 spans 17 residues. The CDR3 loop is CASYGRDGTENQETQYF.

The chain couples TRBV20-1 to TRBJ1-3; TCRdb picks TRBD1, but there is no DNA to check that call. The germline gives CDR1 DFQATT, CDR2 SNEGSKA (reference sequence). This CDR3 is 16 amino acids long. The CDR3 loop is CSARVTGTFSGNTIYF.

This sequence joins TRBV4-1 and TRBJ2-7. The length of the CDR3 is 13 residues. Looked up from germline, CDR1 is MGHRA and CDR2 is YSYEKL. CDR3 sequence reads: CASSQDTDYEQYF.

The rearrangement joins TRBV19 to TRBJ1-6; the D call from TCRdb, TRBD1, cannot be confirmed without DNA. The CDR3 sequence is 13 residues long. Germline CDR1 LNHDA, CDR2 SQIVND (reference sequence). The CDR3: CASSIGIGSPLHF.

This chain joins TRBV19 and TRBJ2-7; TCRdb designates TRBD2, a call that cannot be tested without DNA. The CDR3 consists of 16 residues. Per the germline V gene, CDR1 is LNHDA and CDR2 is SQIVND (reference sequence). The CDR3 loop reads CASSIISTSGSREQYF.

The chain recombines TRBV15 with TRBJ2-7; TCRdb outputs TRBD2, but without DNA this stays unchecked. The V gene's germline CDR1 is LNHNV and CDR2 YYDKDF (reference sequence). The CDR3 is 15 residues long. This chain's CDR3 is CATSRDPAGGYEQYF.

This chain links TRBV7-2 with TRBJ2-1. This CDR3 spans 15 amino acids. The germline V gene has CDR1 SGHTA and CDR2 FQGNSA. The CDR3 sequence is CSSSQSWAGYNEQFF.

This chain joins TRBV5-5 and TRBJ2-7. There are 14 residues in the CDR3. CDR1 is SGHKS, CDR2 YYEKEE, per germline (reference sequence). CDR3 protein: CASSLYWGDYEQYF. Supplemented by reference TRBV5-5 and TRBJ2-7, the full variable domain reads DAGVTQSPTHLIKTRGQQVTLRCSPISGHKSVSWYQQVLGQGPQFIFQYYEKEERGRGNFPDRFSARQFPNYSSELNVNALLLGDSALYLCASSLYWGDYEQYFGPGTRLTVT.

The J gene is TRBJ2-3, the V gene TRBV20-1; there is no DNA to check the TCRdb D call of TRBD1. This CDR3 has 15 residues. Looked up from germline, CDR1 is DFQATT and CDR2 is SNEGSKA (reference sequence). CDR3 amino acids: CSAGGRQTRTDTQYF.

The rearrangement uses TRBV7-9 and TRBJ2-3; the TRBD2 assignment by TCRdb is unverifiable without DNA. Germline V lookup: CDR1 SEHNR, CDR2 FQNEAQ (reference sequence). The CDR3 has 16 residues. This chain's CDR3 is CASSLLRSGGTDTQYF.